This T cell receptor (beta chain) appears in the sequencing data of a study of T-cell memory formation after mild COVID-19. Turning to the study itself: Clustering of TCRs was largely donor specific. Points from the study as a whole: Detection of some responders pre-infection suggested pre-existing cross-reactive memory T cells participated.

A remark on this clonotype: The antigen remains undetermined.

Barcoded TCR alpha and TCR beta cDNA libraries with UMIs came from 5'RACE using constant-segment primers. TCRdb recomputed calls from the 5' RACE reads with MiXCR, one row per CDR3 protein. The data contain about 560,000 distinct CDR3 sequences, 17% of them singletons. The germline V gene has CDR1 SGHRS and CDR2 YFSETQ. This CDR3 is built from 12 residues. V was shortened by 7 bases and J by 6 bases, with 11 bases between the two germline ends. This receptor was taken from an adult woman who had mild COVID-19 (a few samples of this study predate the infection). Cell type and time point are not known. Sequencing input: PBMCs or a T cell subset sorted from them (not recorded which). The genes are TRBV5-1 and TRBJ2-1; a weak D match, TRBD1 (5 bases). The CDR3 region is CASGALLNEQFF. The CDR3 coding sequence is TGCGCCAGCGGGGCACTACTCAATGAGCAGTTCTTC.